This T cell receptor (beta chain) was sequenced during a study of T cell responses to AZD1222 COVID-19 vaccine. General observations from the study: The sample set comprised mostly white British donors with more females, and clonal diversity was possibly underestimated. Among those given AZD1222, only six were seropositive at baseline. Samples come after the peak T cell response, not at day 14.

Concerning this clone itself: What it binds is unknown.

The CDR3 is made up of 17 amino acids. V dropped 4 bases and J dropped 4; count of bases not matched to a gene: 14. Looked up from germline, CDR1 is SEHNR and CDR2 is FQNEAQ (reference sequence). Clones were sequenced by immunoSEQ multiplex PCR, and TCRdb holds only the in-frame ones, with some missing. The table has roughly 120,000 clones, about 85% seen once. V gene TRBV7-9 combines with J gene TRBJ1-2, with 8 bases lining up with TRBD1. Sequences were derived from peripheral blood, sampled on day 0 of AZD1222 vaccination. The TCR sequence derives from an adult in good health. Here the CDR3 DNA reads TGTGCCAGCAGCTCCACAGGACAGGGTATCTCCTCCTATGGCTACACCTTC. Amino acids: CASSSTGQGISSYGYTF.